What follows is one T cell receptor (beta chain) and its context. Its antigen has not been determined. Within one base of it there is no much larger clone, and no base qualities were kept. The data originate from a study of blood T cell repertoires in COVID-19 (dated by TCRdb to about 2020). Study-wide context: The collaborator samples originated in the United States, Italy and Spain and spanned the acute and convalescent phases of COVID-19. The sample metadata nearly always contained a de-identified subject ID, COVID-19 status, age in years and sex. Where HLA class I and class II types were available, the types were taken from metadata supplied by the sample provider, not from assay-based typing. The material from the prospective study consisted of cDNA or gDNA derived from T cells, B-cell-depleted T cells, or PBMCs. A freely available public database, intended as a resource for researchers studying the immune response to SARS-CoV-2, is where the repertoires were released. Samples came from the ongoing ImmuneRACE study (first 160 participants) plus 1,254 subjects from 6 global collaborators. The dataset comprised deeply sampled blood TCRbeta repertoires from subjects exposed to, actively infected with, or recovered from COVID-19.

On the study overall, not on this receptor specifically: The amount of clinical and demographic metadata varied by source and participant and was provided uncurated.

Enrolling through a virtual design, the prospective study's participants ranged in age from roughly 18 to 90 years and lived across 24 United States geographic areas. In the prospective study, participants were assigned to cohorts based on the clinical history participants reported in a screening survey and a study questionnaire. ImmuneRACE Cohort 3 recovered participants were defined by two consecutive negative NP/OP PCR tests, healthcare professional clearance, or symptom resolution. In the prospective study, mobile phlebotomists collected whole blood, serum and a nasopharyngeal or oropharyngeal swab from each participant. Prospective study participants could optionally give additional blood draws and questionnaires over a roughly two-month period. Prospective study blood samples were shipped either frozen or at room temperature before DNA extraction. CDR1 is given as SGHRS and CDR2 as YFSETQ, both from the germline V gene. The CDR3 runs 15 residues from the cysteine to the phenylalanine. The only DNA kept is the CDR3, 45 bases in frame from the first base. Germline trimming: 4 bases from V, 1 base from J; junction bases outside gene matches: 4.

The immunoSEQ Assay, a bias-controlled multiplex PCR, was used to amplify TCRbeta CDR3 regions from genomic DNA. Processing in the source paper ran as follows. Nucleated cell counts per sample were estimated from amplification of reference gene primers within the assay. To quantify the absolute abundance of each unique TCRbeta CDR3 rearrangement, sequence reads were collapsed and filtered. Productive Simpson clonality was computed per sample as the square root of Simpson's diversity index over productive rearrangements. This immuneACCESS table, as held by TCRdb, lists in-frame sequences with V and J called but not all clones. Of the missing ones, under half trace to an unresolved V gene in checked studies; the others have no known cause. The V and J calls and clone size were taken over from that table, and D and trimming were inferred from the DNA. Counted in this sample were roughly 280,000 clones; roughly nine tenths of them appeared once. The ten top clones hold around 3% of the sample.

The sequenced sample was PBMCs or T cells enriched from blood (not recorded which). The source of this sequence is a woman in her 50s who had recovered from COVID-19. The sequence joins TRBV5-1 to TRBJ2-7; 11 bases in the middle match TRBD2. CDR3 reads: CASSTGLAESYEQYF. The nucleotide sequence reads as follows: TGCGCCAGCAGCACGGGACTAGCGGAATCCTACGAGCAGTACTTC.